This is a list of T cell receptor beta chains from one sample in a study of T cells in Graves' hyperthyroidism and ophthalmopathy. TCRdb itself ran the multiplex PCR reads through MiXCR, one entry per CDR3 protein. The repertoire holds 300,000 or so distinct CDR3 sequences, with around 17% as singletons. Sequenced sample: blood. The receptor source for this set is a man aged 25-40 years with Graves' hyperthyroidism. The CDR3 runs from the conserved cysteine through the conserved F or W. Each record gives: CDR3 protein, CDR3 DNA, V gene, D gene, J gene, clone size. A D gene is named only where the DNA matches it firmly. Some rows have no size entry. The others give once, few or many, or a class for an expanded clone.

cdr3_aa: CASSGQGAGEQFF
cdr3_nt: TGTGCCAGCAGCGGACAGGGGGCGGGTGAGCAGTTCTTC
v_call: TRBV11-2
d_call: TRBD1
j_call: TRBJ2-1
clone_size: NA

cdr3_aa: CASSQMTSGSSPDTQYF
cdr3_nt: TGTGCCAGCAGCCAGATGACTAGCGGGAGCTCCCCAGATACGCAGTATTTT
v_call: TRBV7-9
d_call: TRBD2
j_call: TRBJ2-3
clone_size: NA

cdr3_aa: CASSPSSRGTQYF
cdr3_nt: TGTGCCAGCAGCCCATCGTCCAGGGGCACCCAGTACTTC
v_call: TRBV7-3
d_call: NA
j_call: TRBJ2-5
clone_size: many

cdr3_aa: CSATGTGVFYEQYF
cdr3_nt: TGCAGTGCTACCGGGACAGGGGTTTTCTACGAGCAGTACTTC
v_call: TRBV20-1
d_call: TRBD1
j_call: TRBJ2-7
clone_size: many

cdr3_aa: CASSWAGGATNEKLFF
cdr3_nt: TGTGCCAGCAGCTGGGCAGGGGGTGCAACTAATGAAAAACTGTTTTTT
v_call: TRBV7-9
d_call: TRBD1
j_call: TRBJ1-4
clone_size: NA

cdr3_aa: CASSRGTSGHDEQFF
cdr3_nt: TGTGCCAGCAGCCGAGGGACTAGCGGGCACGATGAGCAGTTCTTC
v_call: TRBV11-2
d_call: TRBD2
j_call: TRBJ2-1
clone_size: NA

cdr3_aa: CASSWEIGGWGNTIYF
cdr3_nt: TGTGCCAGCAGTTGGGAGATCGGGGGCTGGGGAAACACCATATATTTT
v_call: TRBV6-5
d_call: NA
j_call: TRBJ1-3
clone_size: NA

cdr3_aa: CSASIRLLHEQYF
cdr3_nt: TGCAGTGCTAGTATCAGGCTCCTTCACGAGCAGTACTTC
v_call: TRBV20-1
d_call: NA
j_call: TRBJ2-7
clone_size: few

cdr3_aa: CASSILAGGRNEQFF
cdr3_nt: TGTGCCAGTAGTATCCTGGCGGGAGGTAGGAATGAGCAGTTCTTC
v_call: TRBV19
d_call: TRBD2
j_call: TRBJ2-1
clone_size: NA

cdr3_aa: CASSLLGGQGLTGELFF
cdr3_nt: TGTGCCAGCAGCTTACTAGGGGGACAGGGCCTGACCGGGGAGCTGTTTTTT
v_call: TRBV7-8
d_call: TRBD1
j_call: TRBJ2-2
clone_size: NA

cdr3_aa: CASMGGDTEAFF
cdr3_nt: TGTGCCAGCATGGGGGGGGATACTGAAGCTTTCTTT
v_call: TRBV27
d_call: NA
j_call: TRBJ1-1
clone_size: NA

cdr3_aa: CASSFTGGNTEAFF
cdr3_nt: TGTGCCAGCAGTTTCACAGGGGGCAACACTGAAGCTTTCTTT
v_call: TRBV12-3/TRBV12-4
d_call: TRBD1
j_call: TRBJ1-1
clone_size: many

cdr3_aa: CASSRDRGGDEQYF
cdr3_nt: TGTGCCAGCAGCAGGGACAGGGGAGGCGACGAGCAGTACTTC
v_call: TRBV11-2
d_call: TRBD1
j_call: TRBJ2-7
clone_size: many

cdr3_aa: CSVANQGPNEQYF
cdr3_nt: TGCAGCGTTGCAAATCAGGGGCCCAACGAGCAGTACTTC
v_call: TRBV29-1
d_call: NA
j_call: TRBJ2-7
clone_size: few

cdr3_aa: CASSLGQGWTPLHF
cdr3_nt: TGTGCCAGCAGCTTAGGACAGGGGTGGACACCCCTCCACTTT
v_call: TRBV7-9
d_call: TRBD1
j_call: TRBJ1-6
clone_size: many

cdr3_aa: CASSSGGDRDYEQYF
cdr3_nt: TGTGCCAGCAGTTCGGGGGGCGACAGGGACTACGAGCAGTACTTC
v_call: TRBV28
d_call: NA
j_call: TRBJ2-7
clone_size: many

cdr3_aa: CASSQDRVGGSPLHF
cdr3_nt: TGTGCCAGCAGCCAAGATAGGGTGGGGGGTTCACCCCTCCACTTT
v_call: TRBV4-2
d_call: NA
j_call: TRBJ1-6
clone_size: many

cdr3_aa: CATSDFASGVKDEQFF
cdr3_nt: TGTGCCACCAGTGATTTCGCTAGCGGTGTCAAGGATGAGCAGTTCTTC
v_call: TRBV24-1
d_call: TRBD2
j_call: TRBJ2-1
clone_size: many

cdr3_aa: CASSAPGTRWEQYF
cdr3_nt: TGTGCCAGCAGTGCCCCCGGGACCCGGTGGGAGCAGTACTTC
v_call: TRBV27
d_call: NA
j_call: TRBJ2-7
clone_size: few

cdr3_aa: CASSLGPGLSYNEQFF
cdr3_nt: TGTGCCAGCAGCCTTGGACCGGGACTTTCCTACAATGAGCAGTTCTTC
v_call: TRBV3-1
d_call: NA
j_call: TRBJ2-1
clone_size: many

cdr3_aa: CASSALLRRGTANEKLFF
cdr3_nt: TGCGCCAGCAGCGCCCTCCTTCGCAGGGGCACGGCTAATGAAAAACTGTTTTTT
v_call: TRBV4-1
d_call: NA
j_call: TRBJ1-4
clone_size: few

cdr3_aa: CASSTRTGYNEQFF
cdr3_nt: TGTGCCAGCAGCACCCGGACTGGCTACAATGAGCAGTTCTTC
v_call: TRBV6-2/TRBV6-3
d_call: NA
j_call: TRBJ2-1
clone_size: many

cdr3_aa: CASSYRGGASYNSPLHF
cdr3_nt: TGTGCCAGCAGTTACAGAGGAGGAGCGTCCTATAATTCACCCCTCCACTTT
v_call: TRBV6-5
d_call: NA
j_call: TRBJ1-6
clone_size: NA

cdr3_aa: CASGGHTYEQYF
cdr3_nt: TGTGCCAGCGGAGGACATACCTACGAGCAGTACTTC
v_call: TRBV28
d_call: NA
j_call: TRBJ2-7
clone_size: many

cdr3_aa: CASSQRSSGANVLTF
cdr3_nt: TGTGCCAGCAGCCAGAGGAGCTCTGGGGCCAACGTCCTGACTTTC
v_call: TRBV3-1
d_call: NA
j_call: TRBJ2-6
clone_size: many

cdr3_aa: CAIAPGRGGDTQYF
cdr3_nt: TGTGCCATCGCACCGGGCCGCGGGGGGGATACGCAGTATTTT
v_call: TRBV27
d_call: TRBD2
j_call: TRBJ2-3
clone_size: many

cdr3_aa: CASSPPDGGVYEQYF
cdr3_nt: TGTGCCAGCAGTCCGCCGGATGGGGGTGTCTACGAGCAGTACTTC
v_call: TRBV14
d_call: NA
j_call: TRBJ2-7
clone_size: NA

cdr3_aa: CASSPLLGADEQFF
cdr3_nt: TGTGCCAGCAGCCCACTATTGGGAGCGGATGAGCAGTTCTTC
v_call: TRBV14
d_call: NA
j_call: TRBJ2-1
clone_size: many

cdr3_aa: CSASSGGTGELFF
cdr3_nt: TGCAGTGCTAGTTCTGGTGGCACCGGGGAGCTGTTTTTT
v_call: TRBV20-1
d_call: NA
j_call: TRBJ2-2
clone_size: few

cdr3_aa: CAWSVRAPVGKLFF
cdr3_nt: TGTGCCTGGAGTGTCCGGGCCCCGGTCGGAAAACTGTTTTTT
v_call: TRBV30
d_call: NA
j_call: TRBJ1-4
clone_size: NA

cdr3_aa: CASGPWQGTDTQYF
cdr3_nt: TGTGCCAGTGGACCGTGGCAGGGCACAGATACGCAGTATTTT
v_call: TRBV19
d_call: NA
j_call: TRBJ2-3
clone_size: many

cdr3_aa: CAWSPVDRGAFF
cdr3_nt: TGTGCCTGGAGTCCCGTGGACCGTGGAGCTTTCTTT
v_call: TRBV30
d_call: NA
j_call: TRBJ1-1
clone_size: NA

cdr3_aa: CASTQARLAGDYEQYF
cdr3_nt: TGTGCCAGCACCCAAGCCAGGCTAGCGGGGGACTACGAGCAGTACTTC
v_call: TRBV2
d_call: TRBD2
j_call: TRBJ2-7
clone_size: many

cdr3_aa: CSVFRGGRVNEQFF
cdr3_nt: TGCAGTGTCTTCCGTGGCGGGAGGGTGAATGAGCAGTTCTTC
v_call: TRBV20-1
d_call: TRBD2
j_call: TRBJ2-1
clone_size: many

cdr3_aa: CASSYAENYNSPLHF
cdr3_nt: TGTGCCAGCAGTTACGCGGAGAACTATAATTCACCCCTCCACTTT
v_call: TRBV6-5
d_call: NA
j_call: TRBJ1-6
clone_size: few

cdr3_aa: CSARDWATTRNTIYF
cdr3_nt: TGCAGTGCTAGAGACTGGGCGACAACTAGAAACACCATATATTTT
v_call: TRBV20-1
d_call: NA
j_call: TRBJ1-3
clone_size: once

cdr3_aa: CASISPGSPLHF
cdr3_nt: TGTGCCAGCATAAGTCCGGGTTCACCCCTCCACTTT
v_call: TRBV28
d_call: NA
j_call: TRBJ1-6
clone_size: NA

cdr3_aa: CASSPTSDHNEQFF
cdr3_nt: TGTGCCAGCAGCCCGACTAGCGACCACAATGAGCAGTTCTTC
v_call: TRBV7-3
d_call: TRBD2
j_call: TRBJ2-1
clone_size: many

cdr3_aa: CASSLSSGRMAGELFF
cdr3_nt: TGTGCCAGCAGCTTGAGCAGCGGGAGAATGGCCGGGGAGCTGTTTTTT
v_call: TRBV5-5
d_call: TRBD2
j_call: TRBJ2-2
clone_size: many

cdr3_aa: CASNLEGRVHQPQHF
cdr3_nt: TGCGCCAGCAACTTGGAAGGCAGGGTCCATCAGCCCCAGCATTTT
v_call: TRBV5-1
d_call: NA
j_call: TRBJ1-5
clone_size: NA

cdr3_aa: CASSPTLQETQYF
cdr3_nt: TGTGCCAGCTCACCGACACTGCAAGAGACCCAGTACTTC
v_call: TRBV18
d_call: NA
j_call: TRBJ2-5
clone_size: NA

cdr3_aa: CASSDPPGRRAWVHHGYTF
cdr3_nt: TGTGCCAGCAGCGACCCCCCGGGGAGAAGGGCTTGGGTTCACCATGGCTACACCTTC
v_call: TRBV2
d_call: NA
j_call: TRBJ1-2
clone_size: NA

cdr3_aa: CASSTIARYNEQFF
cdr3_nt: TGTGCCAGTAGTACCATAGCGAGGTACAATGAGCAGTTCTTC
v_call: TRBV19
d_call: NA
j_call: TRBJ2-1
clone_size: NA

cdr3_aa: CASSAAGLGPQITQYF
cdr3_nt: TGTGCCAGCAGTGCCGCGGGACTCGGCCCCCAGATTACGCAGTATTTT
v_call: TRBV6-1
d_call: NA
j_call: TRBJ2-3
clone_size: many

cdr3_aa: CASSLPRGSSYEQYF
cdr3_nt: TGTGCCAGCAGCCTACCCCGGGGGAGCTCCTACGAGCAGTACTTC
v_call: TRBV12-3/TRBV12-4
d_call: NA
j_call: TRBJ2-7
clone_size: many

cdr3_aa: CATLDLAGNYEQYF
cdr3_nt: TGTGCCACCCTGGATTTGGCGGGGAACTACGAGCAGTACTTC
v_call: TRBV6-2/TRBV6-3
d_call: NA
j_call: TRBJ2-7
clone_size: NA

cdr3_aa: CASSPPGTLSYEQYF
cdr3_nt: TGTGCCAGCAGCCCCCCAGGGACCCTATCCTACGAGCAGTACTTC
v_call: TRBV11-1
d_call: NA
j_call: TRBJ2-7
clone_size: many

cdr3_aa: CASSPGGGDTQYF
cdr3_nt: TGTGCCAGCAGCCCTGGGGGTGGAGATACGCAGTATTTT
v_call: TRBV3-1
d_call: NA
j_call: TRBJ2-3
clone_size: many

cdr3_aa: CASSYHTEAFF
cdr3_nt: TGTGCCAGCAGCTACCACACTGAAGCTTTCTTT
v_call: TRBV7-2
d_call: NA
j_call: TRBJ1-1
clone_size: many

cdr3_aa: CAIREQGFHEQYF
cdr3_nt: TGTGCCATCAGAGAACAGGGGTTCCACGAGCAGTACTTC
v_call: TRBV10-3
d_call: TRBD1
j_call: TRBJ2-7
clone_size: NA

cdr3_aa: CASSTAEGGNTIYF
cdr3_nt: TGCGCCAGCAGCACTGCAGAGGGTGGAAACACCATATATTTT
v_call: TRBV5-1
d_call: NA
j_call: TRBJ1-3
clone_size: few

cdr3_aa: CASSSDRRYNEQFF
cdr3_nt: TGTGCCAGCAGTTCTGACAGGAGATACAATGAGCAGTTCTTC
v_call: TRBV12-3/TRBV12-4
d_call: NA
j_call: TRBJ2-1
clone_size: many

cdr3_aa: CASWRSLNTGELFF
cdr3_nt: TGTGCCAGCTGGAGGTCGTTAAACACCGGGGAGCTGTTTTTT
v_call: TRBV2
d_call: NA
j_call: TRBJ2-2
clone_size: many

cdr3_aa: CASSLGPSRPYEQYF
cdr3_nt: TGTGCCAGCAGCTTAGGTCCTAGCCGACCCTACGAGCAGTACTTC
v_call: TRBV11-2
d_call: NA
j_call: TRBJ2-7
clone_size: many

cdr3_aa: CASKQAPADNQPQHF
cdr3_nt: TGTGCCAGCAAACAGGCCCCGGCAGACAATCAGCCCCAGCATTTT
v_call: TRBV2
d_call: NA
j_call: TRBJ1-5
clone_size: many